The 30 T cell receptor beta chains below all came from one sample that was sequenced in a study of CD8 T cells in Susac syndrome. RNA totalling about 0.45 to 1 ug underwent reverse transcription with random hexamers. TCRdb used MiXCR to reprocess the immunoSEQ multiplex PCR reads, holding one entry per CDR3 protein. The repertoire holds some 120,000 distinct CDR3 sequences, around 90% seen once, with approximately 0.13% in the top ten. Sequencing was done on a sample of CD4+ T cells from PBMCs. The origin of the receptors is a human donor in good health.

The genes are TRBV5-1 and TRBJ1-5; D gene ambiguous. Germline V CDR1 and CDR2: SGHRS, YFSETQ. V lost 4 bases and J 1 base, leaving 9 bases between the germline ends. The CDR3 runs 14 residues. CDR3 residues: CASSPLPSNQPQHF. CDR3 sequence (DNA): TGCGCCAGCAGCCCCCTTCCGAGCAATCAGCCCCAGCATTTT.

The chain links TRBV6-2 or TRBV6-3 to TRBJ1-1; tentative D call: TRBD1 (5 bases). Germline values: CDR1 MNHEY, CDR2 SVGEGT. Trimming removed 5 bases at V and 11 bases at J, with 24 bases between. This CDR3 has 15 amino acids. The CDR3 DNA reads as TGTGCCAGCAGTCCCCTGGACACAACCCGGTATGATGCTTTCTTT. Residues: CASSPLDTTRYDAFF.

The chain is built from TRBV7-2 and TRBJ2-1, with unresolved D. The V end lost 3 bases, the J end lost 8 bases, and 17 bases lay between the germline ends. In germline, CDR1 is SGHTA, CDR2 FQGNSA. The CDR3 extends over 15 amino acids. CDR3 protein: CASSLAALDAYEQFF. The CDR3, as DNA: TGTGCCAGCAGCTTGGCGGCTCTGGATGCGTATGAGCAGTTCTTC.

This clonotype was observed once. The chain couples TRBV28 to TRBJ2-2; the match to TRBD2 covers 7 bases. The CDR3 contains 13 residues. Losses at the gene ends were 6 bases for V and 5 bases for J; bases not matched to a gene: 3. From germline, CDR1 is MDHEN and CDR2 SYDVKM. CDR3 nucleotides: TGTGCCAGCAGGAGGGGAGGGACCGGGGAGCTGTTTTTT. It translates to CASRRGGTGELFF.

The J gene is TRBJ1-1, the V gene TRBV5-1; D is ambiguous. This CDR3 comprises 16 residues. Trimming removed 0 bases from V and 0 bases from J, with 12 bases in between. CDR1 is SGHRS, CDR2 YFSETQ, per germline. Written as DNA, the CDR3 is TGCGCCAGCAGCTTGGCCGGAGTCGTTCTGAACACTGAAGCTTTCTTT. Residues: CASSLAGVVLNTEAFF.

This clonotype has only one observation. V is TRBV6-2 or TRBV6-3 and J is TRBJ2-1; D is perhaps TRBD1 (5 bases). Germline assignment: CDR1 MNHEY and CDR2 SVGEGT. The length of the CDR3 is 17 residues. Trimming left V 2 bases short and J 1 base short, with 15 bases between. CDR3: CASSYGAGLGSYNEQFF. The CDR3, as DNA: TGTGCCAGCAGTTACGGGGCAGGGCTCGGGTCCTACAATGAGCAGTTCTTC.

The J gene is TRBJ2-7, the V gene TRBV5-1, with D perhaps assigned TRBD1 or TRBD2 (5 bases each). The V gene lost 5 bases and the J gene lost 0 bases, with 15 bases spanning the gap. CDR3 length equals 15 residues. CDR1 is SGHRS, CDR2 YFSETQ, per germline. CDR3 DNA: TGCGCCAGCAGTTCCTCCGGGACGGTCTCCTACGAGCAGTACTTC. As protein: CASSSSGTVSYEQYF. The full variable domain, completed using reference TRBV5-1 and TRBJ2-7, is KAGVTQTPRYLIKTRGQQVTLSCSPISGHRSVSWYQQTPGQGLQFLFEYFSETQRNKGNFPGRFSGRQFSNSRSEMNVSTLELGDSALYLCASSSSGTVSYEQYFGPGTRLTVT.

The chain combines TRBV5-4 with TRBJ1-4; 7 nucleotides agree with TRBD1. J gave up 2 bases and V 5 bases, and 0 bases lay outside the gene matches. The germline CDR1 and CDR2 sequences are SGHNT and YYREEE (reference sequence). The CDR3 loop spans 13 amino acids. In DNA, the CDR3 is TGTGCCAGCAGGGGACAGACTAATGAAAAACTGTTTTTT. This encodes CASRGQTNEKLFF.

The rearrangement uses TRBV28 and TRBJ1-1; D not certain. The V end was cut by 1 base, the J end by 3 bases, with 12 bases between. Germline CDR1 is MDHEN and CDR2 is SYDVKM. The CDR3 has 15 amino acids. Here the CDR3 reads CASSLLVDHYTEAFF. The CDR3 DNA sequence: TGTGCCAGCAGTTTATTGGTGGATCATTACACTGAAGCTTTCTTT.

CDR3 region: CSARDGNRFSSGANVLTF. The CDR3 DNA is TGCAGTGCTAGAGATGGGAACAGGTTCAGCTCTGGGGCCAACGTCCTGACTTTC. The chain is built from TRBV20-1 and TRBJ2-6; weak D call: TRBD1 (5 bases). Trimming left V 0 bases short and J 0 bases short, with 15 bases between. This CDR3 spans 18 amino acids. Germline V lookup: CDR1 DFQATT, CDR2 SNEGSKA (reference sequence).

This chain's CDR3 is CASSYIAGSYNEQFF. The CDR3 DNA reads as TGTGCCAGCAGTTACATAGCCGGTTCCTACAATGAGCAGTTCTTC. V and J are TRBV6-2 or TRBV6-3 and TRBJ2-1; unclear D gene. Germline assignment: CDR1 MNHEY and CDR2 SVGEGT. The V gene lost 2 bases and the J gene lost 1 base, with 9 bases spanning the gap. This CDR3 has 15 amino acids.

The chain has TRBV19 and TRBJ2-5; D is unclear. V was shortened by 2 bases and J by 5 bases, with 12 bases between the two germline ends. Germline V lookup: CDR1 LNHDA, CDR2 SQIVND (reference sequence). This CDR3 is 14 amino acids long. This CDR3 is CASSISSVEETQYF. In DNA, the CDR3 is TGTGCCAGTAGTATAAGTTCCGTGGAGGAGACCCAGTACTTC.

The chain carries TRBV29-1 and TRBJ2-7; D not certain. This CDR3 contains 12 residues. Per the germline V gene, CDR1 is SQVTM and CDR2 is ANQGSEA. V shed 0 bases and J shed 4 bases, with 7 bases lying between them. In nucleotides, the CDR3 is TGCAGCGTTGAAGAGCCCGGGTACGAGCAGTACTTC. It is translated as CSVEEPGYEQYF.

The V call is TRBV7-6, the J call TRBJ2-7, with TRBD2 as a possible D gene (6 bases). CDR1 and CDR2 (germline): SGHVS, FNYEAQ. Trimming pared 5 bases from V and 0 bases from J, leaving 14 bases between. CDR3 size: 15 residues. The CDR3 DNA is TGTGCCAGCAGCGCCGGGACGGGGGTCTCCTACGAGCAGTACTTC. Translation: CASSAGTGVSYEQYF.

This rearrangement joins TRBV6-2 or TRBV6-3 to TRBJ1-3, with a possible D match to TRBD1 (6 bases). In germline, CDR1 is MNHEY, CDR2 SVGEGT. Trimming left V 7 bases short and J 0 bases short, with 13 bases between. There are 15 residues in the CDR3. The CDR3 sequence is CASTLGQFSGNTIYF. CDR3 sequence (DNA): TGTGCCAGCACCTTAGGACAGTTCTCTGGAAACACCATATATTTT.

The chain employs TRBV5-1 and TRBJ1-4; tentatively, D is TRBD1 (5 bases). V lost 3 bases, J lost 7 bases, and 16 bases lay in between. CDR1 is SGHRS and CDR2 is YFSETQ in the germline V gene. The CDR3 has 15 residues. CDR3 bases: TGCGCCAGCAGCTCCCAGGGTTTGGATCGTGAAAAACTGTTTTTT. This codes for CASSSQGLDREKLFF.

This clonotype appeared once. J is TRBJ2-1 and V is TRBV7-9; D tentatively fits TRBD1 or TRBD2 (5 bases each). V gave up 5 bases and J gave up 9 bases, with 17 bases separating them. The CDR3 is made up of 14 amino acids. Germline V gene data show CDR1 as SEHNR and CDR2 as FQNEAQ (reference sequence). The CDR3 loop reads CASSPRDPRGEQFF. The CDR3 region has the DNA TGTGCCAGCAGCCCCCGGGACCCCCGGGGTGAGCAGTTCTTC.

This sequence joins TRBV15 and TRBJ2-2; D ambiguous. Germline-derived CDR1 and CDR2 are LNHNV and YYDKDF (reference sequence). With 1 base removed from V and 7 bases from J, the gap between germline ends came to 10 bases. This CDR3 spans 14 amino acids. CDR3 protein: CATSRAGPGGELFF. The CDR3 DNA sequence: TGTGCCACCAGCAGAGCGGGTCCGGGCGGGGAGCTGTTTTTT.

The chain uses TRBV7-6 and TRBJ1-2; D possibly corresponds to TRBD1 (5 bases). CDR3 length: 16 residues. V was shortened by 2 bases and J by 7 bases, with 20 bases between the two germline ends. CDR1 is SGHVS and CDR2 is FNYEAQ in the germline V gene. The CDR3 region has the DNA TGTGCCAGCAGCTTAATTGCGCGGGACCCAGTGAGTGGCTACACCTTC. Translation: CASSLIARDPVSGYTF.

The CDR3 DNA reads as TGTGCCAGCGGTTCAAGAGTCGGGACAGGGACCTCCAGCTCCTACAATGAGCAGTTCTTC. Its protein is CASGSRVGTGTSSSYNEQFF. The chain couples TRBV6-5 to TRBJ2-1; 9 bases map to TRBD1. This CDR3 is built from 20 residues. CDR1 and CDR2 from the germline V gene are MNHEY and SVGAGI. Trimming cost V 8 bases and J 0 bases; bases outside gene matches: 20.

V gene TRBV4-2 combines with J gene TRBJ2-1; 7 positions match TRBD1. Germline V gene data show CDR1 as LGHNA and CDR2 as YNFKEQ. V gave up 1 base and J gave up 2 bases; unmatched junction bases: 8. The CDR3 contains 17 residues. The CDR3 DNA sequence: TGTGCCAGCAGCCAAGGGGGACAGAGGACACCCTACAATGAGCAGTTCTTC. Amino acids: CASSQGGQRTPYNEQFF.

This clonotype is a singleton in its sample. The chain uses TRBV30 and TRBJ2-1; maybe TRBD2 (6 bases). The V gene lost 5 bases and the J gene lost 5 bases, with 13 bases spanning the gap. The CDR3 has 13 amino acids. CDR1 GTSNPN and CDR2 SVGIG come from the germline V gene (reference sequence). CDR3: CAWGGLPNNEQFF. For the CDR3, the DNA is TGTGCCTGGGGGGGGTTACCTAACAATGAGCAGTTCTTC.

The V gene is TRBV2, the J gene TRBJ1-2; no firm D call. Trimming pared 3 bases from V and 4 bases from J, leaving 6 bases between. Germline V gene data show CDR1 as SNHLY and CDR2 as FYNNEI. The CDR3 has 12 amino acids. CDR3 residues: CASSEAVYGYTF. CDR3 nucleotide sequence: TGTGCCAGCAGTGAGGCAGTCTATGGCTACACCTTC.

This clonotype was counted only a few times. The chain couples TRBV6-1 to TRBJ2-7; 9 positions agree with TRBD2. Germline trimming cut 6 bases from V and 2 bases from J; bases unmatched to any gene: 5. CDR3 length equals 14 residues. The germline CDR1 and CDR2 sequences are MNHNS and SASEGT. The CDR3 loop reads CASSRVAGAYEQYF. The CDR3 DNA is TGTGCCAGCAGCCGGGTAGCGGGAGCCTACGAGCAGTACTTC.

V usage is TRBV25-1 and J usage is TRBJ2-1; D could derive from TRBD1 or TRBD2 (5 bases each). Germline CDR1 is MGHDK and CDR2 is SYGVNS. The V and J ends lost 1 base and 1 base respectively, with 14 bases between them. The CDR3 has 17 residues. CDR3 region: CASSELRGPGSYNEQFF. The DNA for the CDR3 is TGTGCCAGCAGTGAATTACGCGGGCCAGGGTCCTACAATGAGCAGTTCTTC.

The rearrangement joins TRBV3-1 to TRBJ2-1; TRBD2 is a possible D gene (6 bases). CDR1 is LGHDT and CDR2 is YNNKEL in the germline V gene (reference sequence). V shed 2 bases and J shed 4 bases, with 18 bases lying between them. This CDR3 is 17 amino acids long. CDR3 residues: CASSQSKPGLQYNEQFF. In nucleotides, the CDR3 is TGTGCCAGCAGCCAATCAAAACCGGGACTCCAATACAATGAGCAGTTCTTC.

The chain recombines TRBV7-2 with TRBJ1-1, with 7 nucleotides matching TRBD1. The CDR3 contains 14 residues. Germline CDR1 reads SGHTA; CDR2 reads FQGNSA. With 4 bases clipped from V and 0 bases from J, the junction kept 2 bases outside the gene matches. The CDR3 bases are TGTGCCAGCAGCTGGACAGGAATGAACACTGAAGCTTTCTTT. This sequence encodes CASSWTGMNTEAFF.

This sequence joins TRBV3-1 and TRBJ2-7; TRBD2 is a possible D gene (5 bases). Germline V gene lookup returns CDR1 LGHDT and CDR2 YNNKEL (reference sequence). CDR3 length: 13 amino acids. V shed 2 bases and J shed 3 bases, with 8 bases lying between them. CDR3 DNA sequence: TGTGCCAGCAGCCAACGGGAAATCTACGAGCAGTACTTC. Its translation: CASSQREIYEQYF.

The V and J genes are TRBV5-1 and TRBJ2-5; 7 nucleotides match TRBD2. The CDR3 sequence is 14 residues long. J was trimmed by 2 bases and V by 7 bases; bases with no gene match: 8. CDR1 is SGHRS and CDR2 is YFSETQ in the germline V gene. The DNA of the CDR3 is TGCGCCAGCGGCCACTCTAGCGGTCAAGAGACCCAGTACTTC. Protein product: CASGHSSGQETQYF.

V is TRBV12-5 and J is TRBJ2-3; the match to TRBD2 covers 12 bases. Germline CDR1 reads LGHNT; CDR2 reads FRNRAP. V was clipped by 1 base and J by 2 bases; unmatched bases: 1. The CDR3 is 16 amino acids. The CDR3 loop is CASGLGTSGITDTQYF. CDR3 sequence (DNA): TGTGCTAGTGGTTTGGGGACTAGCGGGATCACAGATACGCAGTATTTT.